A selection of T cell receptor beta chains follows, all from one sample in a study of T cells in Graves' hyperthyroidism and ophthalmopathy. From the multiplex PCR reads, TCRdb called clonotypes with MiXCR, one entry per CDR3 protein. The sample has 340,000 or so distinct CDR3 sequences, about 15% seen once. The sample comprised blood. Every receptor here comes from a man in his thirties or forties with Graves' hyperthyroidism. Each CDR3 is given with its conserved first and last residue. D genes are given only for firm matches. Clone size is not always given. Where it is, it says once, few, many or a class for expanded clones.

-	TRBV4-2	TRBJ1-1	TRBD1	CASSPRTGGANTEAFF	TGTGCCAGCAGCCCTCGGACAGGGGGCGCGAACACTGAAGCTTTCTTT
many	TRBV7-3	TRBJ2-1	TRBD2	CASSRRSGNNEQFF	TGTGCCAGCAGCCGCCGCAGCGGGAATAATGAGCAGTTCTTC
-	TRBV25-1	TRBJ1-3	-	CASSEYGSGNTIYF	TGTGCCAGCAGTGAATATGGGTCTGGAAACACCATATATTTT
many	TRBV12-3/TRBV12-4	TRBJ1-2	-	CASSFGYYGYTF	TGTGCCAGCAGTTTCGGATACTATGGCTACACCTTC
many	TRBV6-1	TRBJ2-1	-	CASSEFRWNEQFF	TGTGCCAGCAGTGAATTTAGGTGGAATGAGCAGTTCTTC
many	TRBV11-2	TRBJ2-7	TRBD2	CASSLGLRGNEQYF	TGTGCCAGCAGCTTAGGCTTGCGGGGGAACGAGCAGTACTTC
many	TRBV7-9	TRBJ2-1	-	CASSLQGFPPYNEQFF	TGTGCCAGCAGCCTGCAGGGTTTCCCGCCGTACAATGAGCAGTTCTTC
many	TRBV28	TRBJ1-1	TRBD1	CASSDTGGLAEAFF	TGTGCCAGCAGTGACACAGGGGGCCTCGCTGAAGCTTTCTTT
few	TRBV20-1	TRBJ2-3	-	CSARDPAGTASVNTDTQYF	TGCAGTGCTAGAGATCCGGCCGGGACAGCTAGCGTGAACACAGATACGCAGTATTTT
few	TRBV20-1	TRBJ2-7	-	CSASLQLGEQYF	TGCAGTGCTAGCCTGCAATTGGGCGAGCAGTACTTC
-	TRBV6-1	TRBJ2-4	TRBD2	CASRGLAGVDIQYF	TGTGCCAGCAGGGGACTAGCGGGAGTGGACATTCAGTACTTC
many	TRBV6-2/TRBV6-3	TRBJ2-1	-	CASRGGPTYNEQFF	TGTGCCAGCAGGGGGGGGCCGACCTACAATGAGCAGTTCTTC
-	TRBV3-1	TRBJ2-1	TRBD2	CASSQDLTSGSYNEQFF	TGTGCCAGCAGCCAAGATCTAACTAGCGGGTCCTACAATGAGCAGTTCTTC
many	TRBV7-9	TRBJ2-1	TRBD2	CASSLRSGGTEQFF	TGTGCCAGCAGCTTAAGGTCGGGAGGAACTGAGCAGTTCTTC
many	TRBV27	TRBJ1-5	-	CASSPTPDGGGQPQHF	TGTGCCAGCAGTCCAACCCCCGACGGGGGCGGCCAGCCCCAGCATTTT
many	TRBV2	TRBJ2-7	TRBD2	CASSPSGLAGALEQYF	TGTGCCAGCAGTCCTTCGGGACTAGCGGGAGCTCTCGAGCAGTACTTC
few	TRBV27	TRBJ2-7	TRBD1	CASSLTWDRAYEQYF	TGTGCCAGCAGTTTAACCTGGGACAGAGCTTACGAGCAGTACTTC
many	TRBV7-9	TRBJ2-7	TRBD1	CASSQDRNEQYF	TGTGCCAGCAGCCAGGACAGGAACGAGCAGTACTTC
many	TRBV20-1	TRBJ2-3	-	CSARASTLGLDTQYF	-
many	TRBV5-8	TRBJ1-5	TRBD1	CASSTGGADQPQHF	TGTGCCAGCAGTACAGGGGGCGCAGATCAGCCCCAGCATTTT
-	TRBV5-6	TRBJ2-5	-	CASSFGTLETQYF	TGTGCCAGCAGCTTTGGGACCCTAGAGACCCAGTACTTC
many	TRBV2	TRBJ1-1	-	CASSERLNTEAFF	TGTGCCAGCAGTGAACGTTTGAACACTGAAGCTTTCTTT
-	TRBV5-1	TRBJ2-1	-	CASSLNAPGWDEQFF	TGCGCCAGCAGCTTGAACGCTCCGGGATGGGATGAGCAGTTCTTC
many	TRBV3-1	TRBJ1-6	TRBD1	CASSPQGAKSPLHF	TGTGCCAGCAGCCCACAGGGGGCGAAGTCACCCCTCCACTTT
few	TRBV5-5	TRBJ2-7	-	CASSGGSRGDREQYF	TGTGCCAGCAGCGGGGGGAGCAGGGGGGACCGCGAGCAGTACTTC
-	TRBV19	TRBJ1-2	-	CASSIVPDRATYGYTF	TGTGCCAGTAGTATAGTTCCCGACAGAGCGACCTATGGCTACACCTTC
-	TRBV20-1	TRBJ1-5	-	CSARPLTQPQHF	TGCAGTGCTAGACCTTTGACCCAGCCCCAGCATTTT
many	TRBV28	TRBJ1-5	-	CASSQNRAQPQHF	TGTGCCAGCAGCCAAAACAGGGCTCAGCCCCAGCATTTT
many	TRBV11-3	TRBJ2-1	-	CASSGKGGRPPEQFF	TGTGCCAGCAGCGGAAAAGGTGGACGTCCCCCTGAGCAGTTCTTC
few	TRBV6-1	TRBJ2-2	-	CASKANGGELFF	TGTGCCAGCAAAGCGAACGGCGGGGAACTGTTTTTT
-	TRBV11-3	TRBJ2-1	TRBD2	CASSLGLLRSEQFF	TGTGCCAGCAGCTTGGGACTACTCCGCAGTGAGCAGTTCTTC
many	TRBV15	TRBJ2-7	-	CATSRVRGGPREQYF	TGTGCCACCAGCAGAGTCCGAGGTGGCCCTCGCGAGCAGTACTTC
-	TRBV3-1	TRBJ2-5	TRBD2	CASSQPQAGASGETQYF	TGTGCCAGCAGCCAGCCACAAGCGGGAGCCTCGGGAGAGACCCAGTACTTC
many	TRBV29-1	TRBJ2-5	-	CSATDGETQYF	TGCAGCGCTACGGACGGGGAGACCCAGTACTTC
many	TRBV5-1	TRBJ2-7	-	CASSFTSEEQYF	TGCGCCAGCAGCTTCACTTCTGAGGAGCAGTACTTC
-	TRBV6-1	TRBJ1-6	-	CASSDGVQVGSPLHF	TGTGCCAGCAGTGACGGTGTACAGGTTGGATCACCCCTCCACTTT
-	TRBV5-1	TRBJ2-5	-	CASSPGVGAPQETQYF	TGCGCCAGCAGCCCGGGGGTGGGGGCTCCGCAAGAGACCCAGTACTTC
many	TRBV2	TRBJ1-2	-	CASRERDRQGYTF	TGTGCCAGCAGGGAACGGGATCGACAGGGCTACACCTTC
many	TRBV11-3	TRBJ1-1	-	CASSLPPATEAFF	TGTGCCAGCAGCTTACCGCCGGCCACTGAAGCTTTCTTT
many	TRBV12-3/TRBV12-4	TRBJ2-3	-	CATSTGLDTQYF	TGTGCCACCTCGACAGGATTGGATACGCAGTATTTT
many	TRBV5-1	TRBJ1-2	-	CASSLALGVRYGYTF	TGCGCCAGCAGCTTGGCCCTTGGGGTTCGGTATGGCTACACCTTC
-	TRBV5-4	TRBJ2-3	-	CASSRGAGPSTDTQYF	TGTGCCAGCAGCCGCGGAGCGGGCCCGAGCACAGATACGCAGTATTTT
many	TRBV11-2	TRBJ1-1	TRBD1	CASRQGALNTEAFF	TGTGCCAGTCGACAGGGGGCCCTGAACACTGAAGCTTTCTTT
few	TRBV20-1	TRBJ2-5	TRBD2	CSASRRLAGEETQYF	TGCAGTGCTAGCAGACGACTAGCGGGAGAAGAGACCCAGTACTTC
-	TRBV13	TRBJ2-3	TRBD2	CAARRGSTDTQYF	TGTGCCGCCCGGCGGGGGAGCACAGATACGCAGTATTTT
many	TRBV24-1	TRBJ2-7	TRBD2	CATSDGLAGVYEQYF	TGTGCCACCAGTGATGGACTAGCGGGAGTTTACGAGCAGTACTTC
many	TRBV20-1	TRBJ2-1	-	CSARGPFYNEQFF	TGCAGTGCTCGGGGGCCTTTCTACAATGAGCAGTTCTTC
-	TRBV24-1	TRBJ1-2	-	CATSYAGGKGYTF	TGTGCCACCAGCTACGCCGGGGGGAAAGGCTACACCTTC